Presented here are 10 T cell receptor beta chains from one specimen sequenced in a study of blood T cells in healthy people across ages. It was with a sample-barcoded 5' primer and a J-beta primer mix that a second PCR of roughly 7 to 11 cycles was run. TCRdb reprocessed the 5' RACE reads with MiXCR, giving one entry per CDR3 protein. The table includes roughly 700,000 distinct CDR3 sequences, roughly 50% detected once. The sequencing sample was made of blood. These receptors originate from a woman between 55 and 75 years old in good health.

This clonotype was detected a few times. The CDR3 sequence is CASSVYIGQGVTYEQYF. CDR3 nucleotides: TGTGCCAGCAGTGTGTACATAGGACAGGGGGTGACCTACGAGCAGTACTTC. The chain uses TRBV12-3 or TRBV12-4 and TRBJ2-7, with 10 nucleotides matching TRBD1. CDR3 length: 17 amino acids. V lost 5 bases and J lost 2; bases outside the gene matches: 12.

V gene TRBV12-3 or TRBV12-4 combines with J gene TRBJ1-1; weak D call: TRBD1 (5 bases). The CDR3 covers 14 residues. Trimming cost V 3 bases and J 5 bases, with 13 bases left between them. The CDR3 here is CASSFTGWGTEAFF. The DNA for the CDR3 is TGTGCCAGCAGTTTTACAGGATGGGGAACTGAAGCTTTCTTT.

This clonotype was seen only a few times. The chain combines TRBV5-6 with TRBJ2-5; TRBD1 matches at 7 bases. TRBJ2-7 matches the DNA end more closely, so the J call is doubtful. Germline V gives CDR1 SGHDT, CDR2 YYEEEE. The CDR3 runs 15 residues. CDR3 region: CASSLSPAGGSEQYF. For the CDR3, the DNA is TGTGCCAGCAGCTTGTCTCCAGCAGGGGGATCCGAGCAGTACTTC.

The rearrangement links TRBV10-3 to TRBJ2-3; 12 nucleotides line up with TRBD2. Germline loops: CDR1 ENHRY, CDR2 SYGVKD. The CDR3 sequence is 18 residues long. J gave up 5 bases and V 0 bases, and 9 bases lay outside the gene matches. DNA for the CDR3: TGTGCCATCAGTGAGTCGCCCCTAGCGGGAGGGCCTAAAGATACGCAGTATTTT. It specifies CAISESPLAGGPKDTQYF.

On this clonotype itself: An end of the junction differs from the germline gene, which may be a read error. This chain links TRBV7-2 with TRBJ1-6; D gene unclear. The CDR3 contains 13 residues. CDR1 is SGHTA, CDR2 FQGNSA, per germline. CDR3 residues: CASNLGPDSPLHF. The CDR3 DNA reads TGTGCCAGCAACTTAGGACCGGATTCACCCCTCCACTTT.

The genes are TRBV10-3 and TRBJ1-4, with 9 bases that match TRBD1. This CDR3 is 13 amino acids long. CDR1 ENHRY and CDR2 SYGVKD come from the germline V gene. J lost 2 bases, V lost 9 bases, and 1 base had no gene match. CDR3 sequence: CAIQGATNEKLFF. As DNA, the CDR3 is TGTGCCATACAGGGGGCTACTAATGAAAAACTGTTTTTT.

This clonotype was detected only a few times. The rearrangement joins TRBV20-1 to TRBJ2-2, with no clear D. The CDR3 sequence is 12 residues long. V lost 0 bases, J lost 6 bases, and 5 bases lay in between. Germline CDR1 reads DFQATT; CDR2 reads SNEGSKA (reference sequence). The CDR3 nucleotides are TGCAGTGCTAGAGATGGGCCCGGGGAGCTGTTTTTT. It codes for CSARDGPGELFF.

A few counts support this clonotype. The chain carries TRBV20-1 and TRBJ2-1, with D possibly matching TRBD2 (6 bases). V lost 3 bases and J 0 bases, leaving 12 bases between the germline ends. This CDR3 is built from 15 residues. Germline lookup yields CDR1 DFQATT and CDR2 SNEGSKA (reference sequence). The CDR3 sequence is CSARVADNSYNEQFF. The CDR3 DNA is TGCAGTGCTAGGGTAGCGGACAACTCCTACAATGAGCAGTTCTTC.

V gene TRBV21-1 combines with J gene TRBJ2-6; the table's D call, TRBD1, has no DNA check behind it. TRBV21-1 is a listed pseudogene. The CDR3 loop spans 23 amino acids. As DNA, the CDR3 is TGTGCCAGCAGCAAAGTTCCCCCCGGTGGATGGGGGGCAATAGGATCTGGGGCCAACGTCCTGACTTTC. Amino acid sequence: CASSKVPPGGWGAIGSGANVLTF.

The rearrangement uses TRBV4-1 and TRBJ2-5, with a possible D match to TRBD2 (5 bases). Germline V lookup: CDR1 MGHRA, CDR2 YSYEKL. The CDR3 runs 14 residues. V was shortened by 0 bases and J by 5 bases, with 10 bases between the two germline ends. The DNA for the CDR3 is TGCGCCAGCAGCCAAGAAGGCCGAGGGGAGACCCAGTACTTC. Its translation is CASSQEGRGETQYF.